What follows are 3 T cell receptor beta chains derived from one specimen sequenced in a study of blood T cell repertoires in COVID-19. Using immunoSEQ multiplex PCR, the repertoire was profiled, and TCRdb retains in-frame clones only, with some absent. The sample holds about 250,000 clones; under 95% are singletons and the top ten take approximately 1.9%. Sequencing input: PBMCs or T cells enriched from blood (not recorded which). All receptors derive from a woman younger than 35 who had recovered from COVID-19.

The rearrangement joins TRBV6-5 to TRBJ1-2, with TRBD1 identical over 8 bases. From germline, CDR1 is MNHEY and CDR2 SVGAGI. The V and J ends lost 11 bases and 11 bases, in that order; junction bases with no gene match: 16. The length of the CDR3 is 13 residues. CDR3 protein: CAAAERDRSGYTF. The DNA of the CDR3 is TGTGCCGCTGCGGAACGGGACAGGTCCGGTTACACCTTC.

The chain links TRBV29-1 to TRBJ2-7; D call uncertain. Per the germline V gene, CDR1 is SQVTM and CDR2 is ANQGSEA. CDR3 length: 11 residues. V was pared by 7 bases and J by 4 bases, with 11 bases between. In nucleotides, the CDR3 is TGCAGCGCATCTGAGTTATACGAGCAGTACTTC. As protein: CSASELYEQYF.

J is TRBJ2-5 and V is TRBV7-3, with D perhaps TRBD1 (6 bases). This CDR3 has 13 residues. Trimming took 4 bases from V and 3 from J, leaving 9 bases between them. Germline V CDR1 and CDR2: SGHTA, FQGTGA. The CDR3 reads CASSSSGEETQYF. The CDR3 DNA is TGTGCCAGCAGCTCGTCAGGGGAAGAGACCCAGTACTTC.